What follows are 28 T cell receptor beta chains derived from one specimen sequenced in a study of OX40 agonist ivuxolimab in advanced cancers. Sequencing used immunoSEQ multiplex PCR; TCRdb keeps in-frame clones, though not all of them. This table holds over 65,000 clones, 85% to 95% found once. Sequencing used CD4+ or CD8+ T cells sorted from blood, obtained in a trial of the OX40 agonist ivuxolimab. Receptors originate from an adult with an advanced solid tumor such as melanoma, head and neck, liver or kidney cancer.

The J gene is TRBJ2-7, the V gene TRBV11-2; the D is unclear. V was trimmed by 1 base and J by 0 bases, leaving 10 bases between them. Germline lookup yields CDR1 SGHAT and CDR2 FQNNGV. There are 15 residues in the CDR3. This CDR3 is CASSLVPASSYEQYF. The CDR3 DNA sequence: TGTGCCAGCAGCTTAGTGCCGGCGAGCTCCTACGAGCAGTACTTC.

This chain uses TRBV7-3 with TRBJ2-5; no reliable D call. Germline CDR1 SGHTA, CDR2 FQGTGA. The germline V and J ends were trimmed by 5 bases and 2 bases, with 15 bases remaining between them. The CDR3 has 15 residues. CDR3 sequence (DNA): TGTGCCAGCAGCCCCATCGGCAGAGTACAAGAGACCCAGTACTTC. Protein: CASSPIGRVQETQYF.

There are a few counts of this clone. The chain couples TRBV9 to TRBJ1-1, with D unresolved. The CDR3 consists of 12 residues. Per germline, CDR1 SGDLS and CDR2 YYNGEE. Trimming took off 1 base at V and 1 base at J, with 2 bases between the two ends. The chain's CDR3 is CASSVWNTEAFF. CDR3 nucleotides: TGTGCCAGCAGCGTATGGAACACTGAAGCTTTCTTT. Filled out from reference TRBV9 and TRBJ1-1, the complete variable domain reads DSGVTQTPKHLITATGQRVTLRCSPRSGDLSVYWYQQSLDQGLQFLIQYYNGEERAKGNILERFSAQQFPDLHSELNLSSLELGDSALYFCASSVWNTEAFFGQGTRLTVV.

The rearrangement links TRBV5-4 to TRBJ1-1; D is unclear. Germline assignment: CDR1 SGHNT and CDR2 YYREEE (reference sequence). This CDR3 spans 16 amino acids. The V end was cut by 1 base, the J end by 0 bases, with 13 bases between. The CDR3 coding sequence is TGTGCCAGCAGCTTGAGTCTCCTAGATCTGAACACTGAAGCTTTCTTT. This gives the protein CASSLSLLDLNTEAFF.

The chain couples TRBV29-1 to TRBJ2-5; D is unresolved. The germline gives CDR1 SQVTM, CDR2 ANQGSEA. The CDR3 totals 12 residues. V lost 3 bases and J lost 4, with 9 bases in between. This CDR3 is CSVEGTPETQYF. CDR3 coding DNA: TGCAGCGTTGAGGGCACCCCAGAGACCCAGTACTTC. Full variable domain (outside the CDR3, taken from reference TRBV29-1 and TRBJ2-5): SAVISQKPSRDICQRGTSLTIQCQVDSQVTMMFWYRQQPGQSLTLIATANQGSEATYESGFVIDKFPISRPNLTFSTLTVSNMSPEDSSIYLCSVEGTPETQYFGPGTRLLVL.

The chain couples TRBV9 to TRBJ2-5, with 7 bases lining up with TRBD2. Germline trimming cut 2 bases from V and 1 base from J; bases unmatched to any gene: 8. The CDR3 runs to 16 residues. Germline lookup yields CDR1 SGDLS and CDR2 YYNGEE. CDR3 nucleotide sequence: TGTGCCAGCAGCGTTCCTTACCCGGGGGGCCAAGAGACCCAGTACTTC. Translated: CASSVPYPGGQETQYF.

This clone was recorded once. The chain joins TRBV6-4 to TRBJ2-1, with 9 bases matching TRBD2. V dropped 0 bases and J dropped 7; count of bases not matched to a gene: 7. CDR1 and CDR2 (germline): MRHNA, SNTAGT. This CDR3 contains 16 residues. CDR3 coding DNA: TGTGCCAGCAGTGACTCTGGCGGGGGGGCCCTAAATGAGCAGTTCTTC. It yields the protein CASSDSGGGALNEQFF.

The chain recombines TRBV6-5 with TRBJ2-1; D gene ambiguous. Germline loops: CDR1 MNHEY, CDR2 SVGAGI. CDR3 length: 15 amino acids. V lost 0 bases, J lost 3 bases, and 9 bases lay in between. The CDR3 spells CASSYSGGYYNEQFF. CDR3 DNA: TGTGCCAGCAGTTACTCTGGCGGATACTACAATGAGCAGTTCTTC.

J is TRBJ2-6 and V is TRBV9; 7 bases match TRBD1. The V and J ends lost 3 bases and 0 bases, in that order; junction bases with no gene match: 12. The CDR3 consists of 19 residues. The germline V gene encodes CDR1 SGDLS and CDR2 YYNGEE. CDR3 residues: CASSGALMTGISGANVLTF. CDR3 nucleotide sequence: TGTGCCAGCAGCGGAGCCCTTATGACAGGGATCTCTGGGGCCAACGTCCTGACTTTC.

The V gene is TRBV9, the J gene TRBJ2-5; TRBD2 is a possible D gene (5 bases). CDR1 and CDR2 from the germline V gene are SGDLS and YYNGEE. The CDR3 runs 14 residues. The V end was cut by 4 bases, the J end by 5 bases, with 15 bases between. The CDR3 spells CASSISGSQETQYF. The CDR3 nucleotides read TGTGCCAGCAGCATAAGCGGCTCGCAGGAGACCCAGTACTTC.

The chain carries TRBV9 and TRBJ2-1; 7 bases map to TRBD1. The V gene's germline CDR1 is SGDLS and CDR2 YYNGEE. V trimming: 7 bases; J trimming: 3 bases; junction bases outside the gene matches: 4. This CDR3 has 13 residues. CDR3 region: CASRGQLYNEQFF. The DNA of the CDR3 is TGTGCCAGCCGGGGACAGCTCTACAATGAGCAGTTCTTC.

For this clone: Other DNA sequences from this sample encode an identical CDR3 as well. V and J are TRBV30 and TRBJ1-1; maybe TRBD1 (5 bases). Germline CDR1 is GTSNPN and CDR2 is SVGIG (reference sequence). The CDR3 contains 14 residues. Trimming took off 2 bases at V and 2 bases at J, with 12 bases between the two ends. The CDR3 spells CAWSPGQGNTEAFF. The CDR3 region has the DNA TGTGCCTGGAGTCCCGGTCAGGGAAACACTGAAGCTTTCTTT.

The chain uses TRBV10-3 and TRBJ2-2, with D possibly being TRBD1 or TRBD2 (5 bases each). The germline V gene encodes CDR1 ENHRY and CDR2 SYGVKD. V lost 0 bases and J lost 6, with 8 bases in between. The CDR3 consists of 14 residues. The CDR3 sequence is CAISESGVAGELFF. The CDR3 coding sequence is TGTGCCATCAGTGAGTCGGGGGTCGCCGGGGAGCTGTTTTTT.

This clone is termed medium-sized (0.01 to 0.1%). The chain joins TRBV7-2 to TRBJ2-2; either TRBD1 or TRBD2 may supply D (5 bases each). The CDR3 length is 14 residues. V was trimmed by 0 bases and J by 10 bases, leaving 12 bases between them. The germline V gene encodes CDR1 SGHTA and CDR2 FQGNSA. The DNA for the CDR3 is TGTGCCAGCAGCTTAGCAGGGGACCTTGAGGAGCTGTTTTTT. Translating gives CASSLAGDLEELFF.

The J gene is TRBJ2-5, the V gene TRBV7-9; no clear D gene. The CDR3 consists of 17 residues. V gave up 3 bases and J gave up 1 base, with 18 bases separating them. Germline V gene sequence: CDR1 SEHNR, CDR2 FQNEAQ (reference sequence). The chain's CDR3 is CASSLPRKGSPQETQYF. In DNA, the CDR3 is TGTGCCAGCAGCTTGCCTCGGAAGGGTAGCCCCCAAGAGACCCAGTACTTC. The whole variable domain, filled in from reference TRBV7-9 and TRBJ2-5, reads DTGVSQNPRHKITKRGQNVTFRCDPISEHNRLYWYRQTLGQGPEFLTYFQNEAQLEKSRLLSDRFSAERPKGSFSTLEIQRTEQGDSAMYLCASSLPRKGSPQETQYFGPGTRLLVL.

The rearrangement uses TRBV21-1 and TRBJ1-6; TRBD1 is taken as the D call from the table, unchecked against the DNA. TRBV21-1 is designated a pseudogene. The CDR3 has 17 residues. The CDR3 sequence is CASSILNRGSDNSPLHF. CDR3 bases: TGTGCCAGCAGCATCCTGAACAGGGGGTCTGATAATTCACCCCTCCACTTT.

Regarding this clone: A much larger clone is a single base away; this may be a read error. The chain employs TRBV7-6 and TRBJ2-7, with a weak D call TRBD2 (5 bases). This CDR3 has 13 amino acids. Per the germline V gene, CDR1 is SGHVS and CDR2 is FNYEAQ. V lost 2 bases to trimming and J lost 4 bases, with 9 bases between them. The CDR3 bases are TGTGCCAGCAGCTTACCGGGGTCTTACGAGCAGTACTTC. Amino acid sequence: CASSLPGSYEQYF.

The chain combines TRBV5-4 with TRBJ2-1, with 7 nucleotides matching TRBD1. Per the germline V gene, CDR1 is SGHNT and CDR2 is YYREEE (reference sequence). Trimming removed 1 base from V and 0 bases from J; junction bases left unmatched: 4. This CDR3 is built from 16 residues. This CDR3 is CASSLNRGASYNEQFF. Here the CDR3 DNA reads TGTGCCAGCAGCTTGAACAGGGGAGCCTCCTACAATGAGCAGTTCTTC.

The CDR3 here is CASSLFGRAYEQYF. CDR3 DNA: TGCGCCAGCAGCTTGTTCGGCAGAGCCTACGAGCAGTACTTC. The chain has TRBV5-1 and TRBJ2-7, with no clear D. The V end lost 1 base, the J end lost 2 bases, and 10 bases lay between the germline ends. This CDR3 has 14 amino acids. Germline V gives CDR1 SGHRS, CDR2 YFSETQ.

CDR3: CASSEWLRGNTEAFF. DNA of the CDR3: TGTGCCAGCAGTGAATGGCTTCGGGGGAACACTGAAGCTTTCTTT. The rearrangement joins TRBV6-1 to TRBJ1-1; D is ambiguous. This CDR3 has 15 residues. Trimming took off 2 bases at V and 1 base at J, with 11 bases between the two ends. Germline V gene data show CDR1 as MNHNS and CDR2 as SASEGT.

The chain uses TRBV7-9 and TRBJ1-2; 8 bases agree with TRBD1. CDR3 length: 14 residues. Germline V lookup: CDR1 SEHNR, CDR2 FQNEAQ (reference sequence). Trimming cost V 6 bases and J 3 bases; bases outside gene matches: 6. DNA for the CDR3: TGTGCCAGCAGGTCAGACAGGGGCCACTATGGCTACACCTTC. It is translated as CASRSDRGHYGYTF.

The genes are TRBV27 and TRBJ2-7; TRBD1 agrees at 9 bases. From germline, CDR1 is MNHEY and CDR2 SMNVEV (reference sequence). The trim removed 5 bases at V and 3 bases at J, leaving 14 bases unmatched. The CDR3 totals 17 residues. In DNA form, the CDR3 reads TGTGCCAGCAGTGCCTCTTCCCCGGGACAGGGTTTCTACGAGCAGTACTTC. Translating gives CASSASSPGQGFYEQYF.

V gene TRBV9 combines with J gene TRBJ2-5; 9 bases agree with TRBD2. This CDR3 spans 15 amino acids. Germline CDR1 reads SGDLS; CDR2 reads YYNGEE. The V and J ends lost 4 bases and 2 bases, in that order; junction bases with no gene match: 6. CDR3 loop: CASSTQAGGQETQYF. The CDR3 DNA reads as TGTGCCAGCAGCACCCAGGCGGGGGGGCAAGAGACCCAGTACTTC.

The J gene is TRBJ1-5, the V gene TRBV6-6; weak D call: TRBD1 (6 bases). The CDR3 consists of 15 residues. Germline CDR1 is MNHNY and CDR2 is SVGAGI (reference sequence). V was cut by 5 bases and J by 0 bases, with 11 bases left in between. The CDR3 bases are TGTGCCAGCAGTCCGACAGGCCCTAGCAATCAGCCCCAGCATTTT. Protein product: CASSPTGPSNQPQHF.

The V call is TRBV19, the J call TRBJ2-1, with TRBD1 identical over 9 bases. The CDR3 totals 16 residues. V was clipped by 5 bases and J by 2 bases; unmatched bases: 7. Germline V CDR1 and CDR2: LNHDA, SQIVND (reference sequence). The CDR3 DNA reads TGTGCCAGTAGTTTACGACAGGGGGGGGCCTACAATGAGCAGTTCTTC. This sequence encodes CASSLRQGGAYNEQFF.

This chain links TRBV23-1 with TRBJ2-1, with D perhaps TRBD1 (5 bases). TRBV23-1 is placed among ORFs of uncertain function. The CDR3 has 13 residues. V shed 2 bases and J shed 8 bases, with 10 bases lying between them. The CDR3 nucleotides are TGCGCCAGCAGTCAAGTAGGGGTCCATGAGCAGTTCTTC. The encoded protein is CASSQVGVHEQFF.

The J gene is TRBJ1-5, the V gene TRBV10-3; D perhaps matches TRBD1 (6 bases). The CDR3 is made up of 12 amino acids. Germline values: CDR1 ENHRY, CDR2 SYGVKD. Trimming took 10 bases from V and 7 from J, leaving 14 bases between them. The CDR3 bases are TGTGCCACCCGGGGGGGCGAGCAGCCCCAGCATTTT. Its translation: CATRGGEQPQHF.

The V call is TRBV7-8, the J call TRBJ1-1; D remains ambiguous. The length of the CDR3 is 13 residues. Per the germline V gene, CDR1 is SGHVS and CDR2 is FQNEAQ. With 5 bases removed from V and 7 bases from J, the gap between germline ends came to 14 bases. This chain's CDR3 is CASSETQSGEAFF. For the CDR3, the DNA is TGTGCCAGCAGCGAGACTCAGAGCGGTGAAGCTTTCTTT.